This TCR beta chain originates from a study of T cells in women clearing cervical HPV infection (dated by TCRdb to about 2018). Looking at the study overall: The cases were fewer than 30 women with histologically confirmed HPV16-related CIN3 or worse, and 2 of these cases were invasive cancers. HLA typing was available for only a few women, so HLA type could not be excluded as a confounder. Blood from cases was collected at the visit where the lesion was first found, while blood from controls was collected once the infection could no longer be detected. Five blinded duplicates per group were added as quality controls, so that roughly 60 samples were obtained: roughly 50 participants and some 10 replicates. A median age of approximately 32 years was observed in cases versus around 40 in controls, and no significant differences in baseline characteristics were found. Cases and controls were matched on year of sample collection and on age within five years. Controls were 25 women whose single incident HPV16 infection cleared within 12 months without precancer or cancer developing. The exploratory proof-of-principle case-control study was nested within the Guanacaste HPV Natural History Study in Costa Rica and compared TCR repertoires across cervical HPV16 outcomes. The parent cohort enrolled about 10,000 women aged 18 or older in Guanacaste, Costa Rica, in about 1993 to 1994 and followed the women for about 7 years. Among cases, blood sampling came a median of roughly 140 days after lesion detection, with an interquartile range of 90 to 200 days.

Counted from cysteine to phenylalanine, this CDR3 has 13 amino acids. Only the CDR3 bases that were read are kept: 30 of them, in frame from base 1. As encoded in the germline V gene (reference sequence), CDR1 is PRHDT while CDR2 is FYEKMQ. Trimming leaves V shorter by 4 bases and J shorter by 7 bases, with the junction holding 3 bases beyond the gene matches. The full study reports these points: TCR repertoire richness was significantly higher in CIN3+ cases than in controls across sequencing depths, while evenness did not differ. Random forest classifiers that combined richness and V gene abundances separated cases from controls with an estimated AUC of around 0.83. Lower TRBV6-7 relative abundance was observed in cases than in controls (about 0.1% versus 0.15%; Bonferroni P = 0.0008). Because of the cross-sectional design, the study could not determine whether the associations came before infection or resulted from infection, and neither effector/memory subsets nor HPV-specific T cells were isolated. T-cell numbers per sample were unknown, so richness differences could reflect varying T-cell content rather than repertoire biology.

Every participant had a single incident cervical HPV16 infection, and women with prevalent HPV16 infections were excluded. Cervical HPV DNA was detected by MY09/MY11 PCR, and genotyping was performed by dot-blot hybridization. Fifteen mL of heparinized blood were centrifuged, and the buffy coat was aliquoted, frozen at -30°C, then stored at -80°C. QIAGEN kits were used to extract genomic DNA from the buffy coat specimens. TCR beta CDR3 regions were amplified by multiplex PCR using the immunoSEQ assay from an average of about 1,200 ng genomic DNA per sample. To correct primer bias, the assay used a complete synthetic TCR repertoire to set an amplification baseline. The amplicons were sequenced using the Illumina platform. From the authors' description of their analysis: Sequences were error-corrected by clustering with frequency ratios and a modified nearest-neighbor algorithm and were then analyzed in the immunoSEQ Analyzer with IMGT gene definitions. TCR richness and evenness were averaged over 20 rarefaction repeats at each rarefaction depth, excluding samples with fewer sequences than the depth. Wilcoxon rank sum tests with FDR correction were used to compare V, D and J gene relative abundances between the groups. Blinded duplicates gave an intraclass correlation of over 90% for TCR richness and an average of roughly 76% across over 55 gene segments. In its TCRdb copy, this immuneACCESS table keeps in-frame sequences only and misses some clones. Where compared with another copy, unresolved V genes explain less than half of these, and the others have no known cause. V and J calls and clone size come straight from that table; D and trimming were deduced from the DNA. The sample table holds 30,000 or so clones. The ten largest make up 8.4% of the sample.

Concerning this clone itself: Its specific antigen is unknown. The read terminates 3 residues ahead of where the CDR3 ends, so the germline J gene completes it.

This TCR came from a woman between 18 and 70 years old with a cervical HPV16 infection that either progressed to CIN3+ or cleared (not recorded which). The specimen sequenced was blood buffy coat. The V gene is TRBV13 and the J gene is TRBJ2-2; TRBD1 matches 7 bases in the middle. The CDR3 in this case is CASSSDRFGELFF. Incomplete CDR3 DNA: TGTGCCAGCAGCTCGGACAGGTTCGGGGAG.